One and the same sample provided the 3 T cell receptor beta chains below, sequenced in a study of T cell repertoires in cytomegalovirus infection. MiXCR was run by TCRdb on the reads, yielding one entry per CDR3 protein. Of about 330,000 distinct CDR3 sequences listed, over 7.5% were seen once; the top ten hold roughly 4.5%. Material: PBMCs. Receptors were obtained from a human donor in good health (CMV status not recorded). Some clones in this sample may be carry-over from other donors' samples.

This clonotype turned up a few times. V is TRBV4-3 and J is TRBJ2-7; D call uncertain. The germline V gene has CDR1 LGHNA and CDR2 YSLEER. This CDR3 is 14 amino acids long. The V gene lost 0 bases and the J gene lost 2 bases, with 8 bases spanning the gap. The DNA of the CDR3 is TGCGCCAGCAGCCAAGACACCAGGCCCTACGAGCAGTACTTC. Its protein product is CASSQDTRPYEQYF.

The chain joins TRBV20-1 to TRBJ1-4, with D possibly matching TRBD1 (5 bases). Trimming left V 3 bases short and J 0 bases short, with 8 bases between. Germline V lookup: CDR1 DFQATT, CDR2 SNEGSKA (reference sequence). CDR3 length equals 14 residues. CDR3 in amino acids: CSARLTATNEKLFF. The CDR3 coding sequence is TGCAGTGCTAGGTTGACAGCAACTAATGAAAAACTGTTTTTT.

This clonotype was recorded many times. J is TRBJ2-4 and V is TRBV7-2; D unclear. V was clipped by 5 bases and J by 0 bases, with 14 bases between them. This CDR3 is built from 16 residues. Germline V lookup: CDR1 SGHTA, CDR2 FQGNSA. In DNA form, the CDR3 reads TGTGCCAGCAGCCCCCAGCCTACCCTAGCCAAAAACATTCAGTACTTC. Its protein is CASSPQPTLAKNIQYF.